What follows are 14 T cell receptor beta chains derived from one specimen sequenced in a study of blood T cell repertoires in COVID-19. Libraries were prepared by immunoSEQ multiplex PCR; TCRdb keeps only in-frame clonotypes and omits some of them. The sample has 150,000 to 200,000 clones; approximately 90% are singletons. Sequencing was done on a sample of peripheral blood. The receptors derive from a man in his 60s with active or convalescent COVID-19.

This clone has just a few counts. The rearrangement links TRBV2 to TRBJ2-3, with D hard to call. V was shortened by 7 bases and J by 1 base, with 6 bases between the two germline ends. The CDR3 totals 12 residues. CDR1 SNHLY and CDR2 FYNNEI come from the germline V gene. The CDR3 here is CASNGGTDTQYF. CDR3 DNA sequence: TGTGCCAGCAATGGAGGCACAGATACGCAGTATTTT.

The gene calls are TRBV9 and TRBJ2-1; tentatively, D is TRBD2 (6 bases). The germline V gene has CDR1 SGDLS and CDR2 YYNGEE. The CDR3 covers 15 residues. Trimming took off 3 bases at V and 12 bases at J, with 22 bases between the two ends. CDR3 protein: CASSESRDGLPGQFF. CDR3 nucleotide sequence: TGTGCCAGCAGCGAGAGCCGCGACGGACTACCCGGGCAGTTCTTC. Looking up the rest from reference TRBV9 and TRBJ2-1 gives the full variable domain: DSGVTQTPKHLITATGQRVTLRCSPRSGDLSVYWYQQSLDQGLQFLIQYYNGEERAKGNILERFSAQQFPDLHSELNLSSLELGDSALYFCASSESRDGLPGQFFGPGTRLTVL.

This chain's CDR3 is CASSVGQASSYEQYF. Here the CDR3 DNA reads TGCGCCAGCAGCGTGGGACAGGCCAGCTCCTACGAGCAGTACTTC. The rearrangement joins TRBV5-1 to TRBJ2-7, with 8 bases identical to TRBD1. The CDR3 is 15 residues long. The germline V gene encodes CDR1 SGHRS and CDR2 YFSETQ. V shed 4 bases, J shed 0 bases, and the junction held 6 bases outside the gene matches.

This chain connects TRBV5-1 to TRBJ1-2, with D maybe TRBD1 (5 bases). The CDR3 totals 14 residues. Germline V gene lookup returns CDR1 SGHRS and CDR2 YFSETQ. The V and J ends lost 6 bases and 2 bases respectively, with 14 bases between them. CDR3 sequence: CASTPGEGNYGYTF. For the CDR3, the DNA is TGCGCCAGCACCCCGGGGGAAGGGAACTATGGCTACACCTTC.

CDR3 residues: CASSPQGGGNTIYF. CDR3 coding DNA: TGCGCCAGCAGCCCACAGGGTGGAGGAAACACCATATATTTT. The rearrangement links TRBV5-1 to TRBJ1-3, with D tentatively TRBD1 (6 bases). The ends were cut back, 4 bases at V and 4 bases at J, with 12 bases in the middle. CDR1 and CDR2 (germline): SGHRS, YFSETQ. The CDR3 consists of 14 residues.

The J gene is TRBJ2-3, the V gene TRBV2, with D perhaps matching TRBD2 (6 bases). Trimming left V 6 bases short and J 8 bases short, with 18 bases between. Germline V gives CDR1 SNHLY, CDR2 FYNNEI. The CDR3 covers 14 residues. CDR3 amino acids: CASRPPGVGGTQYF. CDR3 in DNA: TGTGCCAGCAGGCCCCCGGGGGTGGGGGGTACGCAGTATTTT. Complete variable domain (other parts from reference TRBV2 and TRBJ2-3): EPEVTQTPSHQVTQMGQEVILRCVPISNHLYFYWYRQILGQKVEFLVSFYNNEISEKSEIFDDQFSVERPDGSNFTLKIRSTKLEDSAMYFCASRPPGVGGTQYFGPGTRLTVL.

This rearrangement joins TRBV6-4 to TRBJ2-1; tentatively, D is TRBD1 (6 bases). Germline V gives CDR1 MRHNA, CDR2 SNTAGT. The CDR3 sequence is 16 residues long. With 8 bases removed from V and 0 bases from J, the gap between germline ends came to 17 bases. Here the CDR3 reads CASLIPGTHSYNEQFF. The CDR3 DNA follows: TGTGCCAGCTTAATCCCCGGGACACACTCCTACAATGAGCAGTTCTTC.

J is TRBJ2-2 and V is TRBV10-3; no firm D call. Germline lookup yields CDR1 ENHRY and CDR2 SYGVKD. CDR3 length: 15 residues. The V end lost 0 bases, the J end lost 5 bases, and 10 bases lay between the germline ends. The CDR3 DNA is TGTGCCATCAGTGAGTCCGCAATTCGGACCGGGGAGCTGTTTTTT. Translating it yields CAISESAIRTGELFF.

V usage is TRBV19 and J usage is TRBJ1-5; D is undetermined. The CDR3 spans 12 residues. The germline V and J ends were trimmed by 3 bases and 7 bases, with 7 bases remaining between them. Germline V gene lookup returns CDR1 LNHDA and CDR2 SQIVND (reference sequence). CDR3 coding DNA: TGTGCCAGTAGTATTTGGAGGCAGCCCCAGCATTTT. Its translation is CASSIWRQPQHF. The full variable domain, completed using reference TRBV19 and TRBJ1-5, is DGGITQSPKYLFRKEGQNVTLSCEQNLNHDAMYWYRQDPGQGLRLIYYSQIVNDFQKGDIAEGYSVSREKKESFPLTVTSAQKNPTAFYLCASSIWRQPQHFGDGTRLSIL.

The chain combines TRBV11-2 with TRBJ2-3; D possibly corresponds to TRBD2 (5 bases). Germline values: CDR1 SGHAT, CDR2 FQNNGV. Trimming took 0 bases from V and 5 from J, leaving 6 bases between them. The CDR3 runs 13 residues. The CDR3 bases are TGTGCCAGCAGCTTAGATCGGGGAGATACGCAGTATTTT. This sequence encodes CASSLDRGDTQYF. The full variable domain, completed using reference TRBV11-2 and TRBJ2-3, is EAGVAQSPRYKIIEKRQSVAFWCNPISGHATLYWYQQILGQGPKLLIQFQNNGVVDDSQLPKDRFSAERLKGVDSTLKIQPAKLEDSAVYLCASSLDRGDTQYFGPGTRLTVL.

V is TRBV7-2 and J is TRBJ2-6, with 7 bases lining up with TRBD1. Germline V lookup: CDR1 SGHTA, CDR2 FQGNSA. J lost 4 bases, V lost 3 bases, and 3 bases had no gene match. The CDR3 has 15 amino acids. CDR3 DNA: TGTGCCAGCAGCTTGACAGGGATCGGGGCCAACGTCCTGACTTTC. This gives the protein CASSLTGIGANVLTF.

This chain links TRBV9 with TRBJ2-5; maybe TRBD2 (5 bases). This CDR3 region has 15 residues. V was cut by 3 bases and J by 4 bases, with 16 bases left in between. The germline gives CDR1 SGDLS, CDR2 YYNGEE. The CDR3 DNA follows: TGTGCCAGCAGCGCCGGAGGTAGTCCACGAGAGACCCAGTACTTC. It translates to CASSAGGSPRETQYF.

The rearrangement joins TRBV6-5 to TRBJ1-1, with D possibly TRBD1 on 6 matching bases. V lost 7 bases and J lost 3, with 12 bases in between. This CDR3 spans 13 amino acids. Germline lookup yields CDR1 MNHEY and CDR2 SVGAGI. DNA for the CDR3: TGTGCCAGCACCATAGGACAGTACACTGAAGCTTTCTTT. Translating gives CASTIGQYTEAFF.

CDR3 DNA: TGTGCCAGCAGTTGGGACAGGGGAAGAGGGAACTATGGCTACACCTTC. It encodes CASSWDRGRGNYGYTF. The chain is built from TRBV27 and TRBJ1-2; the match to TRBD1 covers 10 bases. The V and J ends lost 4 bases and 2 bases, in that order; junction bases with no gene match: 7. Germline V gives CDR1 MNHEY, CDR2 SMNVEV (reference sequence). CDR3 length: 16 amino acids.